The 9 T cell receptor beta chains in this list originate from one sample, sequenced in a study of T-cell reconstitution after alpha-beta-depleted transplantation in children listed by TCRdb under 2016. Interpreted using the paper, the treatment or condition label stands for: allogeneic hematopoietic cell transplantation with graft depleted of TCRalphabeta T cells and CD19 B cells. The library relied on PCR. TCRdb names Illumina HiSeq 2500 as the instrument used. TCR libraries were prepared with molecular barcoding, using unique molecular identifiers to normalize TCRbeta repertoire quantification. TCRdb reran the public reads through fastp at Q25 and MiXCR, keeping productive beta chains. Identical CDR3 protein sequences are pooled into one entry, listed with their most common genes and DNA. The sample profile shows approximately 110,000 distinct CDR3 sequences; 23% of them were found once. The ten largest clones take up about 10% of the sample.

The specimen was PBMCs, mostly from graft donor cells, collected 180 days after TCRalphabeta/CD19-depleted stem cell transplant. The receptor set was obtained from a male patient aged 2 to 9 who had a stem cell transplant for chronic granulomatous disease, so the T cells may come from the graft donor.

The DNA for the CDR3 is TGTGCCACCAGCAGAGCGGGGGTTTACGAGCAGTACTTC. Translation gives CATSRAGVYEQYF. This chain uses TRBV15 with TRBJ2-7, with D perhaps matching TRBD2 (6 bases). The CDR3 extends over 13 amino acids. The germline CDR1 and CDR2 sequences are LNHNV and YYDKDF (reference sequence). Trimming shortened V by 1 base and J by 4 bases, and 8 bases separated the two germline ends.

This clonotype was detected a few times. This chain connects TRBV20-1 to TRBJ2-7; TRBD1 is a possible D gene (6 bases). The CDR3 extends over 14 amino acids. The V end was cut by 3 bases, the J end by 2 bases, with 14 bases between. Germline V gene sequence: CDR1 DFQATT, CDR2 SNEGSKA (reference sequence). CDR3 protein: CSARGAHIPYEQYF. In DNA form, the CDR3 reads TGCAGTGCTAGGGGGGCGCACATCCCCTACGAGCAGTACTTC.

The V and J genes are TRBV7-3 and TRBJ2-7; D unclear. The length of the CDR3 is 14 residues. Deletions cut 1 base from V and 4 bases from J, with 11 bases between. Germline V lookup: CDR1 SGHTA, CDR2 FQGTGA. CDR3 coding DNA: TGTGCCAGCAGCTTAATGGGCGGAATTTACGAGCAGTACTTC. Translated: CASSLMGGIYEQYF. Using reference TRBV7-3 and TRBJ2-7 for the parts outside the CDR3, the full variable domain is GAGVSQTPSNKVTEKGKYVELRCDPISGHTALYWYRQSLGQGPEFLIYFQGTGAADDSGLPNDRFFAVRPEGSVSTLKIQRTERGDSAVYLCASSLMGGIYEQYFGPGTRLTVT.

A few counts support this clonotype. The chain links TRBV7-2 to TRBJ1-2; weak D call: TRBD1 (6 bases). Germline V gene data show CDR1 as SGHTA and CDR2 as FQGNSA. This CDR3 has 12 residues. V shed 11 bases and J shed 0 bases, with 10 bases lying between them. The CDR3 region is CASGTTNYGYTF. Here the CDR3 DNA reads TGTGCCTCTGGGACAACTAACTATGGCTACACCTTC.

This clonotype has at least ten counts. The chain is built from TRBV5-1 and TRBJ2-3, with TRBD2 matching over 10 bases. Germline V gene data show CDR1 as SGHRS and CDR2 as YFSETQ. Unmatched junction bases numbered 2, after V lost 5 bases and J lost 2 bases. The CDR3 is made up of 14 amino acids. This chain's CDR3 is CASRLAGTTDTQYF. The CDR3 coding sequence is TGCGCCAGCAGACTAGCGGGGACCACAGATACGCAGTATTTT. The full variable domain, with the rest looked up from reference TRBV5-1 and TRBJ2-3, is KAGVTQTPRYLIKTRGQQVTLSCSPISGHRSVSWYQQTPGQGLQFLFEYFSETQRNKGNFPGRFSGRQFSNSRSEMNVSTLELGDSALYLCASRLAGTTDTQYFGPGTRLTVL.

Only a few counts were recorded for this clonotype. The chain joins TRBV10-3 to TRBJ2-5; D is possibly TRBD2 (6 bases). From germline, CDR1 is ENHRY and CDR2 SYGVKD. Trimming cost V 4 bases and J 1 base, with 10 bases left between them. This CDR3 comprises 14 residues. The CDR3 sequence is CAISAGGAQETQYF. CDR3 in DNA: TGTGCCATCAGTGCCGGGGGAGCCCAAGAGACCCAGTACTTC.

J is TRBJ2-3 and V is TRBV7-3; 9 bases are a match to TRBD2. Germline V gene data show CDR1 as SGHTA and CDR2 as FQGTGA. The CDR3 has 16 amino acids. The J segment lost 4 bases and the V segment lost 5 bases, leaving 10 bases of the junction unmatched. The CDR3 DNA is TGTGCCAGCAGCAAACATCCTAGCGGGACGGCAGATACGCAGTATTTT. It codes for CASSKHPSGTADTQYF.

This rearrangement joins TRBV9 to TRBJ2-1; D uncertain. V lost 2 bases and J lost 0, with 12 bases in between. CDR3 length: 16 residues. Germline CDR1 is SGDLS and CDR2 is YYNGEE. The chain's CDR3 is CASSVDGPSSYNEQFF. CDR3 nucleotide sequence: TGTGCCAGCAGCGTTGACGGGCCGAGCTCCTACAATGAGCAGTTCTTC.

This clonotype was recorded many times. This chain connects TRBV7-7 to TRBJ2-1, with a weak D call TRBD2 (7 bases). Trimming stripped 1 base from V and 5 bases from J, with 21 bases between. The CDR3 consists of 18 residues. In germline, CDR1 is SSHAT, CDR2 FNYEAQ (reference sequence). CDR3 DNA: TGTGCCAGCAGCTTAGTCGCGGGGGCTTCCTCTCGGGACAATGAGCAGTTCTTC. Translating gives CASSLVAGASSRDNEQFF.